This T cell receptor beta chain is from a study of response to subunit inactivated influenza vaccine. Each CDR3 protein gets one entry after TCRdb re-called the RT-PCR reads with MiXCR. The data show 450,000 to 600,000 distinct CDR3 sequences, around 7.7% seen once. V lost 10 bases and J 0 bases, leaving 19 bases between the germline ends. CDR3 length equals 16 residues. CDR1 MNHEY and CDR2 SMNVEV come from the germline V gene (reference sequence). The receptor was isolated from a man aged 50 to 69 who received an inactivated influenza vaccine. The material sequenced was PBMCs from blood, taken 23 to 25 months after vaccination. The J gene is TRBJ2-1, the V gene TRBV27; perhaps D is TRBD1 or TRBD2 (5 bases each). Here the CDR3 reads CAITTGDQSSYNEQFF. The CDR3 DNA follows: TGTGCCATCACGACCGGGGACCAAAGCTCCTACAATGAGCAGTTCTTC.